This TCR beta chain was sequenced during a study of sequential checkpoint blockade in melanoma (dated by TCRdb to the late 2010s). Some background on the complete study: Using 1:1 randomization, the trial assigned patients either to first-line nivolumab followed by ipilimumab (arm A) or to ipilimumab followed by nivolumab (arm B). In about 79% of the matched pre- and post-treatment tumor biopsy pairs, both biopsies came from the same lesion. For 20 to 25 patients, matched tumor biopsies were obtained before treatment and at week 13, following single-agent nivolumab (arm A) or ipilimumab (arm B). Maintenance nivolumab came after each of the two trial sequences. DNA from about 100 melanoma tumor samples collected before treatment underwent TCRbeta immunosequencing. The full study reports these points: The response-prediction model combining TCR metrics and mutation burden needs validation in larger, independent patient cohorts. Within-arm analyses of tumor T-cell fraction were constrained by small sample sizes and reduced statistical power. Among patients in the nivolumab-first arm (arm A), tumor TIL clonality before treatment was associated with response (P = .04). Tumor T-cell fraction and clonality correlated with PD-L1 staining and CD8+ T-cell counts but not with mutational load. Achieving clinical benefit was about 30 times more likely for patients whose tumor T-cell fraction and clonality increased by week 13.

The immunoSEQ Assay was used to immunosequence TCRbeta CDR3 regions from genomic DNA. Genomic DNA was amplified by bias-controlled multiplex PCR before high-throughput sequencing. Concerning the study's data processing: To quantify the absolute abundance of each unique TCRbeta CDR3 region, the sequences were collapsed and filtered. Clonality, defined as 1 minus Pielou's evenness, was calculated using only productive rearrangements. To compute tumor T-cell fraction, TCRbeta template counts were normalized to usable DNA, with usable DNA estimated from several housekeeping genes. A previously published method was used to identify clones with significantly greater frequencies in on-treatment samples than in baseline samples. Imported from immuneACCESS, the table was reduced by TCRdb to in-frame sequences with V and J called. These copies leave out some clones; in studies compared against another copy, an unresolved V gene accounts for under half, and the cause of the remainder is not known. V and J calls plus clone size are reproduced from that table; the DNA served to infer D and trimming. In this sample the table shows around 5,500 clones, 35% to 50% of which occur a single time. Approximately 8.6% of the sample is held by the ten biggest clonotypes.

V trim: 6 bases; J trim: 6 bases; unmatched bases: 13. For CDR1 and CDR2, the germline V gene lists SQVTM and ANQGSEA. The CDR3 spans 14 residues, from the cysteine through the phenylalanine. The CDR3 DNA has 42 bases and is translated from base 1. The sample's treatment or condition label is to be understood as: randomized to nivolumab then ipilimumab (arm A) or the reverse (arm B). No trial patient had received prior DNA-damaging chemotherapy. The samples were obtained from melanoma patients enrolled in CheckMate 064, an open-label, randomized phase II trial testing sequential checkpoint blockade. Genomic DNA from formalin-fixed paraffin-embedded (FFPE) tissue samples was used for tumor TCR sequencing. Of note for this clone: Its antigen target is currently unknown. No clone much larger than this one lies a single base away; base qualities are absent.

Source: tumor tissue (inferred from file names), taken from a patient given nivolumab and ipilimumab in sequence. The sequence was collected from a human donor with melanoma. The V and J genes are TRBV29-1 and TRBJ1-2, and 7 junction bases match TRBD1. The CDR3 region: CSVITTGTRDGYTF. The DNA sequence is as follows: TGCAGCGTAATAACGACAGGGACGAGAGATGGCTACACCTTC.